This T cell receptor beta chain was sequenced in a study of blood T cells in healthy people across ages. Per-sample PBMC isolation yielded at least 6.5 million cells. The germline gives CDR1 MNHNY, CDR2 SVGAGI (reference sequence). There are 13 residues in the CDR3. The V segment lost 6 bases and the J segment 3 bases; nucleotides outside the gene matches: 4. This clonotype was seen a handful of times. The antigen is not known. Through a sample-barcoded 5' primer and a J-beta primer mix, a second PCR was run for roughly 7 to 12 cycles. TCRdb recomputed calls from the 5' RACE reads with MiXCR, one row per CDR3 protein. The sample records over 450,000 distinct CDR3 sequences, under 30% being singletons. Study findings and constraints: Per million T cells, the diversity of TCR beta decreased roughly linearly as age advanced.

This sample was shared with a second study, whose subject was T cells of mothers and their children. That report adds: Roughly 2.8 million TCR beta reads per child versus over 8.5 million per mother.

The material sequenced was blood. The origin of this receptor is a boy aged 5-17 years in good health. The gene calls are TRBV6-6 and TRBJ1-1; 7 nucleotides line up with TRBD1. CDR3 nucleotide sequence: TGTGCCAGCAGACTTACAGGGGACACTGAAGCTTTCTTT. It translates to CASRLTGDTEAFF.